This T cell receptor (beta chain) was sequenced during a study of blood T cell repertoires in COVID-19. As for the study in general: Samples representing acute and convalescent COVID-19 were sourced from the United States, Italy and Spain.

Methods used by the authors: Researchers report that nucleated cell counts were estimated from reference gene primer amplification. Measured with immunoSEQ multiplex PCR; TCRdb has only the in-frame clones, and not every one. The V and J calls and clone size are taken from that table; D and trimming were inferred from the DNA. The data contain some 99,000 clones, around nine tenths of them singletons. In Seattle, patients joined the study during active infection and were tracked longitudinally. Germline V gene lookup returns CDR1 SGHTA and CDR2 FQGNSA. This CDR3 contains 14 residues. The V end was cut by 9 bases, the J end by 10 bases, with 19 bases between.

The chain has TRBV7-2 and TRBJ1-6; D possibly corresponds to TRBD1 (5 bases). The sample was peripheral blood. The receptor comes from a human donor with COVID-19, enrolled during active disease. The donor label of this sample is uncertain. This chain's CDR3 is CASELSQAQSPLHF. The CDR3 nucleotides read TGTGCCAGTGAGCTCTCACAGGCGCAGTCACCCCTCCACTTT.